Given below is one T cell receptor (beta chain) in context. The antigen remains unidentified. These data originate in a study of OX40 agonist ivuxolimab in advanced cancers. Study-level results: There were, on average, more expanded clones in CD8+ T cells than in CD4+.

Only in-frame clones appear in the TCRdb table, and some are missing; sequencing was by immunoSEQ multiplex PCR. The sample has some 71,000 clones, about 83% seen once; the top ten hold around 0.78%. The CDR3 runs to 16 residues. V was clipped by 5 bases and J by 6 bases; unmatched bases: 11. The germline gives CDR1 MDHEN, CDR2 SYDVKM. The origin of this receptor is an adult with an advanced solid tumor such as melanoma, head and neck, liver or kidney cancer. Sequenced here: CD4+ or CD8+ T cells sorted from blood, sampled in a trial of the OX40 agonist ivuxolimab. The V and J genes are TRBV28 and TRBJ1-4; 8 nucleotides align to TRBD1. The CDR3 DNA is TGTGCCAGCAGTGGGTGGGGGACAGGAAATTATGAAAAACTGTTTTTT. This codes for CASSGWGTGNYEKLFF. Based on the CDR3 plus reference TRBV28 and TRBJ1-4, the full variable domain is DVKVTQSSRYLVKRTGEKVFLECVQDMDHENMFWYRQDPGLGLRLIYFSYDVKMKEKGDIPEGYSVSREKKERFSLILESASTNQTSMYLCASSGWGTGNYEKLFFGSGTQLSVL.